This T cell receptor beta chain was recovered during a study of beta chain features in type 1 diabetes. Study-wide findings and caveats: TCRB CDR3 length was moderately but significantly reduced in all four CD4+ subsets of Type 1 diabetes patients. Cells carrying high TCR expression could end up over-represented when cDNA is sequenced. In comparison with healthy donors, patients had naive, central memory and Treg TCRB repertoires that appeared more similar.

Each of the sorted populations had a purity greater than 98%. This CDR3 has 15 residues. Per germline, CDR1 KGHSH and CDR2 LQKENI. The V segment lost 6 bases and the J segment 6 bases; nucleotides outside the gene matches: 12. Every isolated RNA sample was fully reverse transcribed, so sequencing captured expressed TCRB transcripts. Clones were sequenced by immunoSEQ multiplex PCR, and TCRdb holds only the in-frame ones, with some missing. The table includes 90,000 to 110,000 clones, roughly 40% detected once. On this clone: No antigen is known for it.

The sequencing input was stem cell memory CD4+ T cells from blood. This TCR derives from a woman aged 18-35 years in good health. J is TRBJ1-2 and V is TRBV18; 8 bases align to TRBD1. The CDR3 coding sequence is TGTGCCAGCTCCTTGAGAGAGACAGGGGTCCATGGCTACACCTTC. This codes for CASSLRETGVHGYTF.